These T cell receptor beta chains were read from a single sample in a study of long-term antiretroviral therapy in people with HIV. The repertoire was sequenced with immunoSEQ multiplex PCR; TCRdb's copy has only in-frame clones and lacks some. The sample has 15,000 to 20,000 clones; under 85% are singletons. Sequencing was performed on unsorted PBMCs, taken roughly 2.4 years before starting antiretroviral therapy. These receptors all stem from a woman between 45 and 60 years old with HIV. Each CDR3 is given with its conserved first and last residue. Fields, in order: CDR3 length, clone size, J gene, V gene, D gene, CDR3 protein, CDR3 DNA. The D gene is left open where the match is weak. Clone size appears in some rows only: once, few, many, or a class for an expanded clone.

15 | NA | TRBJ1-5 | TRBV19 | NA | CASTQREGAIQPQHF | TGTGCCAGTACCCAAAGGGAGGGAGCCATTCAGCCCCAGCATTTT
13 | NA | TRBJ2-1 | TRBV7-6 | NA | CASSLIEGNEQFF | TGTGCCAGCAGCTTAATCGAAGGGAATGAGCAGTTCTTC
17 | once | TRBJ2-6 | TRBV19 | NA | CASSMYSARTGANVLTF | TGTGCCAGTAGTATGTACAGCGCGAGGACTGGGGCCAACGTCCTGACTTTC
16 | NA | TRBJ2-6 | TRBV14 | NA | CASSQGGYSGANVLTF | TGTGCCAGCAGCCAAGGGGGGTACTCTGGGGCCAACGTCCTGACTTTC
13 | NA | TRBJ1-1 | TRBV5-1 | NA | CASSPARRGEAFF | TGCGCCAGCAGTCCAGCCCGGAGGGGTGAAGCTTTCTTT
15 | NA | TRBJ2-7 | TRBV5-5 | TRBD1 | CASSPRVGQGYEQYF | TGTGCCAGCAGCCCTCGAGTGGGACAGGGATACGAGCAGTACTTC
12 | NA | TRBJ2-1 | TRBV15 | NA | CATSRDRDEQFF | TGTGCCACCAGCAGAGACCGGGATGAGCAGTTCTTC
13 | NA | TRBJ2-1 | TRBV27 | NA | CATRDFLYNEQFF | TGTGCCACCCGGGACTTCCTCTACAATGAGCAGTTCTTC
17 | once | TRBJ2-5 | TRBV29-1 | TRBD2 | CSVEDRQRGAPQETQYF | TGCAGCGTTGAAGATCGACAGCGGGGGGCCCCCCAAGAGACCCAGTACTTC
13 | NA | TRBJ2-4 | TRBV6-4 | NA | CASSEGAGDIQYF | TGTGCCAGCAGTGAGGGCGCCGGGGACATTCAGTACTTC
13 | NA | TRBJ1-1 | TRBV27 | NA | CASSSSLNTEAFF | TGTGCCAGCAGTTCCAGTTTGAACACTGAAGCTTTCTTT
17 | NA | TRBJ2-1 | TRBV6-4 | TRBD2 | CASSALSPSGGMYEQFF | TGTGCCAGCAGTGCCCTCTCTCCTAGCGGGGGTATGTATGAGCAGTTCTTC
15 | NA | TRBJ1-1 | TRBV5-1 | NA | CASSFNSPGSTEAFF | TGCGCCAGCAGCTTCAACTCCCCCGGGAGCACTGAAGCTTTCTTT
12 | NA | TRBJ1-1 | TRBV6-6 | NA | CASSDLNTEAFF | TGTGCCAGCAGTGATTTGAACACTGAAGCTTTCTTT
18 | NA | TRBJ1-1 | TRBV5-1 | TRBD1 | CASSLGGGQGLSNTEAFF | TGCGCCAGCAGCTTGGGGGGGGGACAGGGCCTTTCGAACACTGAAGCTTTCTTT
17 | NA | TRBJ2-5 | TRBV5-5 | TRBD1 | CASSPRDRGLLWETQYF | TGTGCCAGCAGCCCTAGGGACAGGGGGCTCCTTTGGGAGACCCAGTACTTC
15 | NA | TRBJ1-1 | TRBV13 | NA | CASSSRGYVGTEAFF | TGTGCCAGCAGCTCGCGGGGGTATGTGGGAACTGAAGCTTTCTTT
13 | NA | TRBJ2-5 | TRBV6-6 | NA | CASSYDSIETQYF | TGTGCCAGCAGTTACGACAGCATCGAGACCCAGTACTTC
18 | NA | TRBJ2-1 | TRBV10-2 | NA | CASSEPPWVSTRPDEQFF | TGCGCCAGCAGTGAGCCCCCATGGGTTTCGACGCGACCCGATGAGCAGTTCTTC
15 | NA | TRBJ2-5 | TRBV5-4 | NA | CASSSGDRGGETQYF | TGTGCCAGCAGCTCCGGTGACCGGGGCGGAGAGACCCAGTACTTC
16 | NA | TRBJ2-3 | TRBV7-9 | NA | CASSSPLTNPTDTQYF | TGTGCCAGCAGCTCTCCCCTAACCAACCCCACAGATACGCAGTATTTT
13 | NA | TRBJ1-5 | TRBV6-4 | NA | CASSKQENQPQHF | TGTGCCAGCAGCAAACAAGAAAATCAGCCCCAGCATTTT
14 | NA | TRBJ2-5 | TRBV9 | TRBD2 | CASSVGGVRETQYF | TGTGCCAGCAGCGTGGGGGGGGTCCGGGAGACCCAGTACTTC
14 | NA | TRBJ2-7 | TRBV5-1 | NA | CASSTAEGTYEQYF | TGCGCCAGCAGCACGGCGGAGGGCACCTACGAGCAGTACTTC
15 | NA | TRBJ1-6 | TRBV19 | NA | CASTTGSLAYSPLHF | TGTGCCAGTACCACAGGGAGCCTTGCCTATTCACCCCTCCACTTT
15 | NA | TRBJ2-2 | TRBV6-1 | NA | CASRPLGGNTGELFF | TGTGCCAGCAGGCCACTCGGGGGAAACACCGGGGAGCTGTTTTTT
12 | NA | TRBJ1-2 | TRBV7-9 | NA | CASSFGELGYTF | TGTGCCAGCAGCTTCGGGGAACTTGGCTACACCTTC
13 | NA | TRBJ2-5 | TRBV6-6 | NA | CASTPWVQETQYF | TGTGCCAGCACCCCCTGGGTCCAAGAGACCCAGTACTTC
15 | NA | TRBJ1-6 | TRBV25-1 | NA | CASSEKALYNSPLHF | TGTGCCAGCAGTGAGAAGGCCCTCTATAATTCACCCCTCCACTTT
13 | NA | TRBJ1-3 | TRBV19 | NA | CASSKSVGNTIYF | TGTGCCAGTAGTAAGTCGGTTGGAAACACCATATATTTT
14 | NA | TRBJ2-2 | TRBV6-4 | TRBD1 | CASRTGTGAGELFF | TGTGCCAGCAGAACCGGGACAGGGGCCGGGGAGCTGTTTTTT
14 | NA | TRBJ1-2 | TRBV7-9 | NA | CASSSGSPLYGYTF | TGTGCCAGCAGCTCCGGGAGCCCGCTGTATGGCTACACCTTC
16 | NA | TRBJ2-2 | TRBV18 | NA | CASSAISGTNTGELFF | TGTGCCAGCTCAGCCATTAGCGGAACGAACACCGGGGAGCTGTTTTTT
11 | NA | TRBJ1-1 | TRBV4-1 | NA | CASSPLEEAFF | TGCGCCAGCAGCCCTCTGGAAGAAGCTTTCTTT
14 | NA | TRBJ2-4 | TRBV6-6 | NA | CASSYGLAKNIQYF | TGTGCCAGCAGTTACGGGTTAGCCAAAAACATTCAGTACTTC
17 | NA | TRBJ1-1 | TRBV5-6 | NA | CASSFGGRATMNTEAFF | TGTGCCAGCAGCTTTGGAGGTCGCGCGACCATGAACACTGAAGCTTTCTTT
16 | NA | TRBJ1-5 | TRBV2 | NA | CASSHPPGMSNQPQHF | TGTGCCAGCAGCCACCCCCCGGGGATGAGTAATCAGCCCCAGCATTTT
18 | NA | TRBJ1-5 | TRBV29-1 | TRBD1 | CSVEDHRRGRECNQPQHF | TGCAGCGTTGAAGATCACCGCAGGGGGCGAGAGTGCAATCAGCCCCAGCATTTT
16 | few | TRBJ2-5 | TRBV7-9 | NA | CASSLGSVTVQETQYF | TGTGCCAGCAGCTTAGGGTCAGTGACAGTACAAGAGACCCAGTACTTC
12 | NA | TRBJ1-1 | TRBV7-9 | NA | CASNDMNTEAFF | TGTGCCAGCAATGATATGAACACTGAAGCTTTCTTT
16 | NA | TRBJ2-3 | TRBV7-2 | NA | CASSLSGPGAEDTQYF | TGTGCCAGCAGCTTAAGTGGTCCAGGGGCGGAAGATACGCAGTATTTT
14 | NA | TRBJ2-7 | TRBV6-5 | NA | CASSYSAHSYEQYF | TGTGCCAGCAGTTACTCAGCACACTCCTACGAGCAGTACTTC
16 | NA | TRBJ2-5 | TRBV11-3 | TRBD2 | CASSLTSGVHQETQYF | TGTGCCAGCAGCCTCACTAGCGGCGTCCACCAAGAGACCCAGTACTTC
11 | medium-sized | TRBJ1-3 | TRBV10-3 | NA | CAINSGNTIYF | TGTGCCATCAACTCTGGAAACACCATATATTTT
12 | NA | TRBJ2-7 | TRBV2 | NA | CASRLQGQEQYF | TGTGCCAGCAGACTCCAGGGGCAGGAGCAGTACTTC
14 | once | TRBJ2-1 | TRBV9 | NA | CASSAGGWRNEQFF | TGTGCCAGCAGCGCCGGCGGGTGGAGGAATGAGCAGTTCTTC